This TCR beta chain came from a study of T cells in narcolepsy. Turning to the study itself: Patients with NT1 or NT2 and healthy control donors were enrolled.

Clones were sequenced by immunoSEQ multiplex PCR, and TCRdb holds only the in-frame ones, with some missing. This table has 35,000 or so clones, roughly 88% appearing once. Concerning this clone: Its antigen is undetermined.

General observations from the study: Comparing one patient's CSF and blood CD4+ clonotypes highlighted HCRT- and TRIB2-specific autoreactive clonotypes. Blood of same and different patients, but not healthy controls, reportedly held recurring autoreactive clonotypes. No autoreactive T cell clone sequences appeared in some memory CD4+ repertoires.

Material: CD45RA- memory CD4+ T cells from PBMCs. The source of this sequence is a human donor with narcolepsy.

The CDR3 nucleotides are TGTGCCAGCAGTTTGCTTCTCGCGGGGGGGAGGGAGACCCAGTACTTC. Its translation is CASSLLLAGGRETQYF. This chain links TRBV27 with TRBJ2-5; 9 bases line up with TRBD2. V lost 3 bases and J lost 5; bases outside the gene matches: 10. The CDR3 contains 16 residues. Germline loops: CDR1 MNHEY, CDR2 SMNVEV (reference sequence).